The clone carrying this TCR beta chain occurred a few times. The CDR3 runs 14 residues. V lost 0 bases and J 2 bases, leaving 7 bases between the germline ends. Germline values: CDR1 SGHRS, CDR2 YFSETQ. This entry is derived from a study of T cells of healthy individuals. TCRdb redid the calling of the 5' RACE reads with MiXCR, one entry per CDR3 protein. Of 60,000 to 75,000 distinct CDR3 sequences in the sample, around 15% were seen once. The rearrangement links TRBV5-1 to TRBJ2-3; D uncertain. The sequence derives from a human donor in good health. The CDR3 is CASSLGGYTDTQYF. For the CDR3, the DNA is TGCGCCAGCAGCTTGGGCGGCTACACAGATACGCAGTATTTT.